The source of this T cell receptor beta chain is a study of T-cell reconstitution after alpha-beta-depleted transplantation in children. Findings and caveats of the study: One year after transplant, T-cell counts and diversity came mostly from newly produced T cells. TCRbeta diversity was high at day 60 in some patients (a result of surviving recipient T cells and thymic progenitors). About two months after transplant, alpha-beta T cells reportedly came from several hundred expanded graft clones.

TCRbeta library construction was performed incorporating unique molecular identifiers. TCRdb re-called the PCR reads with MiXCR, one entry per CDR3 protein. The table shows over 150,000 distinct CDR3 sequences, with around 10% occurring only once. This clonotype was recorded at least ten times. Its target is not known. The material was PBMCs, obtained before TCRalphabeta/CD19-depleted stem cell transplant. The source of this sequence is a boy aged 2 to 10 with acute myeloid leukemia, due to receive a stem cell transplant.

CDR3 in DNA: TGTGCCAGCAGTCCGGGGCTAGCGGCCTTCACAGATACGCAGTATTTT. Its translation: CASSPGLAAFTDTQYF. V and J are TRBV12-3 or TRBV12-4 and TRBJ2-3, with 7 bases that match TRBD2. The length of the CDR3 is 16 residues. The trim removed 5 bases at V and 2 bases at J, leaving 10 bases unmatched.